These T cell receptor beta chains were read from a single sample in a study of Ad26.COV2.S vaccination and SARS-CoV-2 variants. Sequenced by immunoSEQ multiplex PCR; TCRdb stores in-frame clones only, minus some. The sample has 350,000 to 450,000 clones, 75% to 90% seen once. The sample here was peripheral blood, taken in a trial of Ad26.COV2.S vaccine versus placebo. The source of these receptors is a person aged 18-60 years who received the Ad26.COV2.S COVID-19 vaccine or a placebo. Both conserved end residues are part of each CDR3. The D gene is left open where the match is weak. Clone size is shown for a subset of rows, as once, few, many or a class of expanded clone.

j_call d_call v_call clone_size cdr3_nt cdr3_aa
TRBJ2-1 TRBD2 TRBV6-1 NA TGTGCCAGCAGAGAAAAAGTCTCTAGCGGGACCAATGAGCAGTTCTTC CASREKVSSGTNEQFF
TRBJ2-7 NA TRBV10-3 NA TGTGCCATTAGGGACATCCTAGCCCACGAGCAGTACTTC CAIRDILAHEQYF
TRBJ1-2 NA TRBV30 once TGTGCCTGGAGTGGGCAGGCCAACTATGGCTACACCTTC CAWSGQANYGYTF
TRBJ2-2 NA TRBV19 NA TGTGCCAGTAGTGAACAGGGTCCCGGGGAGCTGTTTTTT CASSEQGPGELFF
TRBJ2-5 NA TRBV30 NA TGTGCCTGGAGCCTCCTGGGATGGGAGACCCAGTACTTC CAWSLLGWETQYF
TRBJ2-3 NA TRBV6-5 NA TGTGCCAGCAGTCTCCTCCGAGGGCTAGGTACGCAGTATTTT CASSLLRGLGTQYF
TRBJ2-1 TRBD1 TRBV6-6 NA TGTGCCAGCAGTTTACAGGGGCGGAGGGAGCAGTTCTTC CASSLQGRREQFF
TRBJ1-5 NA TRBV19 NA TGTGCCAGTAGTTCCTTAGAGGTCGGGCCCCAGCATTTT CASSSLEVGPQHF
TRBJ1-3 NA TRBV7-3 NA TGTGCCAGCAGCTTAACTGCAGGGGACCGAAACACCATATATTTT CASSLTAGDRNTIYF
TRBJ1-2 NA TRBV24-1 few TGTGCCACCAGTGGTGTGGACGGTCACGGCTACACCTTC CATSGVDGHGYTF
TRBJ2-3 NA TRBV9 NA TGTGCCAGCAGCGTAGGTAGCGGTTTCACAGATACGCAGTATTTT CASSVGSGFTDTQYF
TRBJ1-2 NA TRBV19 NA TGTGCCAGTAGTCCTCCCTTCGGGGGGGAATATGGCTACACCTTC CASSPPFGGEYGYTF
TRBJ2-2 NA TRBV11-3 NA TGTGCCAGCAGCTTAGAGGCCGGGGAGCTGTTTTTT CASSLEAGELFF
TRBJ1-6 NA TRBV18 NA TGTGCCAGCTCGAGTAGTATTGATTCACCCCTCCACTTT CASSSSIDSPLHF
TRBJ1-4 NA TRBV9 NA TGTGCCAGCAGCGTAGCGGGGAGGGCTGAGGAAAAACTGTTTTTT CASSVAGRAEEKLFF
TRBJ1-1 NA TRBV5-1 NA TGCGCCAGCAGCTTGGCCCTAGGATCCACTGAAGCTTTCTTT CASSLALGSTEAFF
TRBJ2-5 NA TRBV7-8 NA TGTGCCAGCAGCTTAGGAACGCCAGAGACCCAGTACTTC CASSLGTPETQYF
TRBJ2-5 NA TRBV5-4 NA TGTGCCAGCGCTAACCAGACCGAAGAGACCCAGTACTTC CASANQTEETQYF
TRBJ2-2 TRBD2 TRBV5-1 few TGCGCCAGCAGCCTCGGACTAGGAGGGACCGGGGAGCTGTTTTTT CASSLGLGGTGELFF
TRBJ2-2 NA TRBV9 once TGTGCCAGCAGCTCCGGGAGAGGGTACCCAGTTGGCGGGGAGCTGTTTTTT CASSSGRGYPVGGELFF
TRBJ2-5 NA TRBV3-1/TRBV3-2 NA TGTGCCAGCAGCCGCGGGGGCGCGGAGACCCAGTACTTC CASSRGGAETQYF
TRBJ1-3 TRBD1 TRBV7-7 once TGTGCCAGCAGCCCCGGGACAGGGGGCTTGGGAAACACCATATATTTT CASSPGTGGLGNTIYF
TRBJ1-2 NA TRBV2 NA TGTGCCAGCAGCAATGACGGGAACCGTGGCTACACCTTC CASSNDGNRGYTF
TRBJ1-2 NA TRBV11-2 NA TGTGCCAGCAGCTCCGGGACCCAACTGTATGGCTACACCTTC CASSSGTQLYGYTF
TRBJ2-3 TRBD1 TRBV27 NA TGTGCCAGTACTTCCCTAACAGGGGGGCTAACAGATACGCAGTATTTT CASTSLTGGLTDTQYF
TRBJ2-7 TRBD2 TRBV3-1/TRBV3-2 NA TGTGCCAGCAGCCAAGGAAGCGGGAGTCCCCTCGAGCAGTACTTC CASSQGSGSPLEQYF
TRBJ2-7 NA TRBV19 few TGTGCCAGTAGTATAGGTGGGGAAAGGACGAAGCAGTACTTC CASSIGGERTKQYF